The present T cell receptor beta chain was sequenced within a study of Graves' ophthalmopathy and Graves' hyperthyroidism. Whole-study results and caveats: Prediction of ophthalmopathy progression reached around 70% sensitivity and approximately 73% specificity. Among thyroid clonotypes expanded above 0.001 frequency, most also appeared in blood.

The table lists this clonotype with many counts. What it recognizes is unknown. RNA transcripts provided the template for amplifying TCR beta CDR3 regions. First-round RT-PCR relied on HTBI primers, and a second-round multiplex PCR came next. TCRdb processed the multiplex PCR reads anew with MiXCR; each CDR3 protein has one entry. The sample carries roughly 300,000 distinct CDR3 sequences, roughly 16% recorded once. Moderately to severely active ophthalmopathy under 3 months, CAS at least 3, NOSPECS at least 4. Diagnosis was based on clinical symptoms, serum thyroxine, TRAb, thyroid ultrasound and orbital computed tomography. Sequenced material: peripheral blood. The TCR comes from an adult man with Graves' ophthalmopathy.

In nucleotides, the CDR3 is TGTGCCAGCAGTTTTAACGACAGGGGGAGAGGAGGCTACACCTTC. Translating it yields CASSFNDRGRGGYTF. The chain is built from TRBV12-3 or TRBV12-4 and TRBJ1-2, with 9 bases that match TRBD1. The CDR3 runs 15 residues. Losses at the gene ends were 3 bases for V and 8 bases for J; bases not matched to a gene: 10.